This is a list of T cell receptor beta chains from one sample in a study of T cells in Graves' hyperthyroidism and ophthalmopathy. TCRdb fed the multiplex PCR reads into MiXCR, producing one record per CDR3 protein. Among almost 500,000 distinct CDR3 sequences listed, 22% were seen once. The sample was blood. Receptors originate from a woman in her 70s with Graves' ophthalmopathy. Each CDR3 is given with its conserved first and last residue. A D gene is named only where the DNA matches it firmly. For some rows the clone size is stated as once, few or many, or as a class when expanded; others skip it.

J gene: TRBJ1-1
clone size: .
D gene: .
V gene: TRBV29-1
CDR3 protein: CSVEAGATEAFF
CDR3 DNA: TGCAGCGTTGAAGCGGGGGCCACTGAAGCTTTCTTT

J gene: TRBJ1-6
clone size: .
D gene: .
V gene: TRBV6-1
CDR3 protein: CASSLTERINNSPLHF
CDR3 DNA: TGTGCCAGCAGTTTAACAGAGAGGATAAATAATTCACCCCTCCACTTT

J gene: TRBJ1-6
clone size: .
D gene: .
V gene: TRBV12-3/TRBV12-4
CDR3 protein: CASSSGDNSPLHF
CDR3 DNA: TGTGCCAGCAGTTCCGGCGATAATTCACCCCTCCACTTT

J gene: TRBJ2-2
clone size: many
D gene: .
V gene: TRBV28
CDR3 protein: CATLDRANTGELFF
CDR3 DNA: TGTGCCACCCTTGACAGAGCGAACACCGGGGAGCTGTTTTTT

J gene: TRBJ2-1
clone size: .
D gene: TRBD2
V gene: TRBV6-1
CDR3 protein: CASSPRTSGNMEQFF
CDR3 DNA: TGTGCCAGCAGTCCCCGGACTAGCGGGAATATGGAGCAGTTCTTC

J gene: TRBJ2-5
clone size: .
D gene: .
V gene: TRBV29-1
CDR3 protein: CSVRRGQETQYF
CDR3 DNA: TGCAGCGTCCGGAGGGGACAAGAGACCCAGTACTTC

J gene: TRBJ2-3
clone size: many
D gene: TRBD2
V gene: TRBV3-1
CDR3 protein: CASSRLPTSGGDTQYF
CDR3 DNA: TGTGCCAGCAGCCGCCTCCCGACTAGCGGTGGAGATACGCAGTATTTT

J gene: TRBJ2-3
clone size: .
D gene: .
V gene: TRBV7-9
CDR3 protein: CASTLTGGTDTQYF
CDR3 DNA: TGTGCCAGCACCCTAACCGGGGGAACAGATACGCAGTATTTT

J gene: TRBJ1-2
clone size: many
D gene: TRBD1
V gene: TRBV28
CDR3 protein: CASRDSLNYGYTF
CDR3 DNA: TGTGCCAGCCGGGACAGTCTAAACTATGGCTACACCTTC

J gene: TRBJ1-5
clone size: .
D gene: .
V gene: TRBV19
CDR3 protein: CASRVQGNSNQPQHF
CDR3 DNA: TGTGCCAGTAGAGTCCAGGGCAATAGCAATCAGCCCCAGCATTTT

J gene: TRBJ2-5
clone size: .
D gene: TRBD2
V gene: TRBV28
CDR3 protein: CAISGPSGVQETQYF
CDR3 DNA: TGTGCCATCAGTGGGCCTAGCGGGGTTCAAGAGACCCAGTACTTC

J gene: TRBJ2-2
clone size: few
D gene: .
V gene: TRBV9
CDR3 protein: CASSVVASGGLARELFF
CDR3 DNA: TGTGCCAGCAGCGTAGTGGCTAGTGGCGGCCTTGCCCGGGAGCTGTTTTTT

J gene: TRBJ2-7
clone size: .
D gene: .
V gene: TRBV6-1
CDR3 protein: CASTLGPTYEQYF
CDR3 DNA: TGTGCCAGCACCTTAGGGCCTACCTACGAGCAGTACTTC

J gene: TRBJ2-2
clone size: .
D gene: .
V gene: TRBV6-2/TRBV6-3
CDR3 protein: CASSYSIASTGELFF
CDR3 DNA: TGTGCCAGCAGTTACTCGATAGCCAGCACCGGGGAGCTGTTTTTT

J gene: TRBJ2-3
clone size: few
D gene: TRBD2
V gene: TRBV3-1
CDR3 protein: CASSAWGRALDTQYF
CDR3 DNA: TGTGCCAGCAGCGCTTGGGGGAGGGCCTTGGATACGCAGTATTTT

J gene: TRBJ1-1
clone size: .
D gene: .
V gene: TRBV5-1
CDR3 protein: CASSLGQVANMNTEAFF
CDR3 DNA: TGCGCCAGCAGCTTGGGCCAGGTAGCAAATATGAACACTGAAGCTTTCTTT

J gene: TRBJ2-1
clone size: .
D gene: .
V gene: TRBV7-9
CDR3 protein: CASSFMTGVNEQFF
CDR3 DNA: TGTGCCAGCAGCTTTATGACAGGAGTAAATGAGCAGTTCTTC

J gene: TRBJ1-4
clone size: .
D gene: .
V gene: TRBV29-1
CDR3 protein: CSVGEDEKLFF
CDR3 DNA: TGCAGCGTTGGAGAGGATGAAAAACTGTTTTTT

J gene: TRBJ1-5
clone size: .
D gene: .
V gene: TRBV28
CDR3 protein: CASSSFYSNQPQHF
CDR3 DNA: TGTGCCAGCAGTTCCTTTTATAGCAATCAGCCCCAGCATTTT

J gene: TRBJ1-3
clone size: few
D gene: .
V gene: TRBV28
CDR3 protein: CASSLQGPSSGNTIYF
CDR3 DNA: TGTGCCAGCAGTTTACAGGGGCCCAGCTCTGGAAACACCATATATTTT

J gene: TRBJ2-1
clone size: many
D gene: TRBD2
V gene: TRBV12-3/TRBV12-4
CDR3 protein: CASSLSSGSSYNEQFF
CDR3 DNA: TGTGCCAGCAGTTTGTCCAGCGGGAGCTCCTACAATGAGCAGTTCTTC

J gene: TRBJ2-5
clone size: .
D gene: TRBD2
V gene: TRBV10-3
CDR3 protein: CATRTSGQETQYF
CDR3 DNA: TGTGCCACCCGGACTAGCGGGCAAGAGACCCAGTACTTC

J gene: TRBJ2-3
clone size: few
D gene: .
V gene: TRBV3-1
CDR3 protein: CASSQGGTSELGDTQYF
CDR3 DNA: TGTGCCAGCAGCCAAGGGGGGACTTCGGAATTGGGGGATACGCAGTATTTT

J gene: TRBJ2-7
clone size: few
D gene: TRBD2
V gene: TRBV27
CDR3 protein: CASSSSGISEQYF
CDR3 DNA: TGTGCCAGCAGTTCTAGCGGGATCAGCGAGCAGTACTTC

J gene: TRBJ1-2
clone size: few
D gene: TRBD1
V gene: TRBV27
CDR3 protein: CASTTGGGGYGYTF
CDR3 DNA: TGTGCCAGCACAACAGGGGGGGGTGGCTATGGCTACACCTTC

J gene: TRBJ2-1
clone size: many
D gene: .
V gene: TRBV11-2
CDR3 protein: CASTYNAGNSYNEQFF
CDR3 DNA: TGTGCCAGCACCTACAATGCGGGGAACTCCTACAATGAGCAGTTCTTC

J gene: TRBJ2-2
clone size: .
D gene: TRBD2
V gene: TRBV20-1
CDR3 protein: CSARSPVWGGPSTTGELFF
CDR3 DNA: TGCAGTGCTAGATCCCCAGTATGGGGAGGGCCCTCGACCACCGGGGAGCTGTTTTTT

J gene: TRBJ2-5
clone size: .
D gene: .
V gene: TRBV27
CDR3 protein: CATRGQGYQETQYF
CDR3 DNA: TGTGCCACCCGGGGTCAGGGGTACCAAGAGACCCAGTACTTC

J gene: TRBJ1-1
clone size: many
D gene: .
V gene: TRBV27
CDR3 protein: CASSFIGDTEAFF
CDR3 DNA: TGTGCCAGCAGTTTTATAGGGGACACTGAAGCTTTCTTT

J gene: TRBJ2-3
clone size: .
D gene: .
V gene: TRBV5-1
CDR3 protein: CASRRETISADTQYF
CDR3 DNA: TGCGCCAGCAGAAGAGAGACAATCAGCGCAGATACGCAGTATTTT

J gene: TRBJ2-5
clone size: few
D gene: TRBD2
V gene: TRBV20-1
CDR3 protein: CSARDALAAQETQYF
CDR3 DNA: TGCAGTGCTAGAGATGCACTAGCGGCCCAAGAGACCCAGTACTTC

J gene: TRBJ2-2
clone size: many
D gene: TRBD2
V gene: TRBV11-3
CDR3 protein: CASSSTGTSPSGELFF
CDR3 DNA: TGTGCCAGCAGCTCGACCGGGACTAGCCCATCCGGGGAGCTGTTTTTT

J gene: TRBJ2-5
clone size: few
D gene: .
V gene: TRBV27
CDR3 protein: CASIGGKTQYF
CDR3 DNA: TGTGCCAGCATCGGAGGAAAGACCCAGTACTTC

J gene: TRBJ1-1
clone size: .
D gene: .
V gene: TRBV5-1
CDR3 protein: CASSLAGAGRPGTEAFF
CDR3 DNA: TGCGCCAGCAGCTTGGCCGGGGCTGGGCGTCCGGGGACTGAAGCTTTCTTT

J gene: TRBJ1-2
clone size: .
D gene: TRBD1
V gene: TRBV3-1
CDR3 protein: CASSHNRGPGEGYTF
CDR3 DNA: TGTGCCAGCAGCCACAACAGGGGGCCGGGAGAAGGCTACACCTTC

J gene: TRBJ1-1
clone size: .
D gene: .
V gene: TRBV9
CDR3 protein: CASSVMGNTEAFF
CDR3 DNA: TGTGCCAGCAGCGTTATGGGGAACACTGAAGCTTTCTTT

J gene: TRBJ2-7
clone size: few
D gene: TRBD1
V gene: TRBV20-1
CDR3 protein: CSANPGTVPYEQYF
CDR3 DNA: TGCAGTGCTAACCCCGGGACAGTCCCCTACGAGCAGTACTTC

J gene: TRBJ2-7
clone size: .
D gene: TRBD1
V gene: TRBV7-9
CDR3 protein: CASSLAGGFWQYF
CDR3 DNA: TGTGCCAGCAGCTTAGCAGGGGGCTTTTGGCAGTACTTC

J gene: TRBJ1-5
clone size: few
D gene: .
V gene: TRBV6-1
CDR3 protein: CASTGGGGQPQHF
CDR3 DNA: TGTGCCAGCACGGGGGGGGGCGGTCAGCCCCAGCATTTT

J gene: TRBJ2-3
clone size: .
D gene: TRBD2
V gene: TRBV20-1
CDR3 protein: CSARTSGRASTDTQYF
CDR3 DNA: TGCAGTGCGAGGACTAGCGGGAGAGCTAGCACAGATACGCAGTATTTT

J gene: TRBJ2-2
clone size: few
D gene: TRBD1
V gene: TRBV7-9
CDR3 protein: CASRRTGANTGELFF
CDR3 DNA: TGTGCCAGCAGACGGACAGGGGCGAACACCGGGGAGCTGTTTTTT

J gene: TRBJ1-5
clone size: many
D gene: .
V gene: TRBV6-1
CDR3 protein: CASSQDSNQPQHF
CDR3 DNA: TGTGCCAGCAGTCAAGATAGCAATCAGCCCCAGCATTTT

J gene: TRBJ2-1
clone size: .
D gene: TRBD2
V gene: TRBV24-1
CDR3 protein: CATSDFPGLAGEGSYNEQFF
CDR3 DNA: TGTGCCACCAGTGATTTCCCGGGACTAGCGGGAGAGGGCTCCTACAATGAGCAGTTCTTC

J gene: TRBJ2-5
clone size: many
D gene: TRBD1
V gene: TRBV5-5
CDR3 protein: CASSLGTGTQYF
CDR3 DNA: TGTGCCAGCAGCTTGGGGACAGGGACCCAGTACTTC

J gene: TRBJ2-3
clone size: many
D gene: .
V gene: TRBV6-1
CDR3 protein: CASSWTWKGTDTQYF
CDR3 DNA: TGTGCCAGCAGTTGGACCTGGAAGGGCACAGATACGCAGTATTTT

J gene: TRBJ2-2
clone size: many
D gene: .
V gene: TRBV7-3
CDR3 protein: CASSLTRAGELFF
CDR3 DNA: TGTGCCAGCAGCTTAACGCGGGCCGGGGAGCTGTTTTTT

J gene: TRBJ2-2
clone size: many
D gene: .
V gene: TRBV7-3
CDR3 protein: CASSLYQGSGELFF
CDR3 DNA: TGTGCCAGCAGCTTATATCAGGGTAGCGGGGAGCTGTTTTTT

J gene: TRBJ2-7
clone size: many
D gene: TRBD1
V gene: TRBV6-1
CDR3 protein: CASSIHGQAQQYF
CDR3 DNA: TGTGCCAGCAGTATCCACGGACAGGCCCAGCAGTACTTC

J gene: TRBJ2-7
clone size: .
D gene: .
V gene: TRBV4-1
CDR3 protein: CASSLNPASPYEQYF
CDR3 DNA: TGCGCCAGCAGCCTAAATCCAGCGTCACCCTACGAGCAGTACTTC

J gene: TRBJ1-2
clone size: few
D gene: .
V gene: TRBV20-1
CDR3 protein: CSAGGGDRSYTF
CDR3 DNA: TGCAGTGCTGGGGGAGGGGATCGGAGCTACACCTTC

J gene: TRBJ2-5
clone size: .
D gene: TRBD1
V gene: TRBV9
CDR3 protein: CASSPPGGKTQYF
CDR3 DNA: TGTGCCAGCAGCCCCCCAGGGGGAAAGACCCAGTACTTC

J gene: TRBJ2-3
clone size: .
D gene: .
V gene: TRBV30
CDR3 protein: CAWSSDIDTQYF
CDR3 DNA: TGTGCCTGGAGTTCAGACATAGATACGCAGTATTTT

J gene: TRBJ2-3
clone size: .
D gene: TRBD1
V gene: TRBV29-1
CDR3 protein: CSASGGWADTQYF
CDR3 DNA: TGCAGCGCCTCAGGGGGCTGGGCAGATACGCAGTATTTT

J gene: TRBJ1-1
clone size: .
D gene: .
V gene: TRBV5-5
CDR3 protein: CASSPRAGVGTEAFF
CDR3 DNA: TGTGCCAGCAGCCCCAGGGCAGGGGTGGGCACTGAAGCTTTCTTT

J gene: TRBJ2-1
clone size: .
D gene: TRBD2
V gene: TRBV5-1
CDR3 protein: CASSLALAGGLPYNEQFF
CDR3 DNA: TGCGCCAGCAGCTTGGCACTAGCGGGAGGGCTGCCCTACAATGAGCAGTTCTTC

J gene: TRBJ1-6
clone size: few
D gene: TRBD1
V gene: TRBV3-1
CDR3 protein: CASSQGVQGASPLHF
CDR3 DNA: TGTGCCAGCAGCCAAGGAGTACAGGGGGCTTCACCCCTCCACTTT

J gene: TRBJ2-7
clone size: few
D gene: .
V gene: TRBV6-1
CDR3 protein: CASIPTRSAYEQYF
CDR3 DNA: TGTGCCAGCATCCCGACGCGCTCTGCCTACGAGCAGTACTTC

J gene: TRBJ1-5
clone size: .
D gene: TRBD1
V gene: TRBV6-1
CDR3 protein: CAISGTGTGTDSNQPQHF
CDR3 DNA: TGTGCCATCAGTGGCACCGGGACAGGGACGGATAGCAATCAGCCCCAGCATTTT

J gene: TRBJ2-7
clone size: few
D gene: .
V gene: TRBV6-5
CDR3 protein: CASSYSSTIYSYEQYF
CDR3 DNA: TGTGCCAGCAGTTACTCATCCACGATCTACTCCTACGAGCAGTACTTC

J gene: TRBJ2-5
clone size: few
D gene: .
V gene: TRBV19
CDR3 protein: CASRGLGQETQYF
CDR3 DNA: TGTGCCAGTAGGGGGCTTGGCCAAGAGACCCAGTACTTC